This T cell receptor (beta chain) was recorded in a study of cytomegalovirus exposure and HLA in healthy donors (dated by TCRdb to the late 2010s). For context, the study as a whole: An earlier analysis of approximately 590 of the donors reported 250 to 350 Gb of sequence data and roughly 110 million unique TCR beta sequences from 150 million to 200 million T cells. Across some 400 genotyped donors of the cohort, an average of roughly 200,000 unique TCR beta nucleotide sequences per donor were sequenced, and around 20% of those sequences were non-productive. Several DR-DQ haplotypes were handled as single units for association and clustering because linkage in the cohort was strong. About 330 gigabases of sequencing data and around 80 million unique TCR sequences made up an early release that covered 500 to 650 HLA-typed donors. All discovery cohort repertoires had been generated on a single sequencing platform. The number of donors typed differed by locus, with about 629-640 for A, B, C, DRB1 and DQB1, 522 for DQA1, approximately 580 for DPA1, and some 470 for DPB1. HLA typing included class I and class II loci at four-digit resolution. A later genetic analysis used genome-wide SNP genotypes for 398 of the 666 donors, treating that subset as a discovery cohort. The study aimed to test whether cataloging public T cell receptors could reveal signatures of past pathogen exposure. A later analysis re-examined previously published TCR beta repertoires from over 500 donors and added high-resolution HLA genotyping to investigate patterns of TCR occurrence. The T cell repertoires of 666 subjects were profiled by immunosequencing and related to cytomegalovirus serostatus. Rather than drawing on any new phenotypic data, the later analysis identified candidate immune exposures from TCR beta sequences and the way those sequences occurred across donors. An earlier analysis of 500 to 750 of the donors applied high-throughput TCR beta sequencing to assess whether each TCR beta V gene segment acted as functional or pseudogenic. Donor age, sex, ethnicity and CMV serostatus were collected together with the repertoire data. Of the roughly 400 genotyped donors, about 80% fell in the genetic ancestry cluster associated with self-reported Caucasian donors. To predict cytomegalovirus infection status, the study brought together high-throughput TCR immunosequencing, statistical association of individual TCRs with disease status, and machine learning. Along with the roughly 610-subject first cohort, a separate validation cohort of roughly 110 different subjects was used.

Libraries came from the immunoSEQ multiplex PCR assay. A mixture of 60 forward primers for TCR Vbeta segments and 13 reverse primers for TCR Jbeta segments was used in the multiplex PCR. The CDR3 region of rearranged TCR beta genes was amplified from genomic DNA by a multiplex PCR assay. The Illumina HiSeq System was used to sequence the amplified TCR beta libraries as 87-base-pair reads. Regarding the original processing steps: In a later analysis, approximately 74 million unique TCR beta chains were counted across the 690 or so repertoires, and roughly 11 million of these chains were shared by at least two donors. Raw reads were error-corrected and collapsed into unique sequences by a nearest-neighbor algorithm in which closely related sequences were merged to remove PCR and sequencing errors. Alignment of CDR3 sequences to IMGT reference sequences was used to assign V, D and J gene segments. For a sequence to be retained, a match of at least six nucleotides was required to both a V gene segment and a J gene segment. Rearrangements were called productive when the CDR3 lacked stop codons and stayed in frame with V and J; all others were non-productive. Following IMGT convention, CDR3 was defined as the stretch from the second conserved V-encoded cysteine up to the conserved J-encoded phenylalanine. The earlier analysis of 587 of the donors excluded any sequence lacking an unambiguous match to a single V gene segment. In an earlier analysis of some 590 of the donors, a V segment was called functional when productive rearrangements were above 56.7%, and segregating when the standard deviation between donors exceeded 5%. To diagnose cytomegalovirus status from the catalog of TCR beta chain sequences, a statistical classification framework was built. V and J gene assignment, in a later analysis, came from comparing TCR nucleotide sequences with IMGT/GENE-DB human TR gene sequences. Using the TCRdist pipeline, a later analysis assigned CDR3 sequences along with most-parsimonious VDJ recombination scenarios. A later analysis defined each TCR beta chain by its CDR3 amino acid sequence plus V-gene family, and excluded reads lacking a unique V-gene family. As a way to deal with suspected cross-contamination and a sequencing artifact, a later analysis dropped more than 500 nucleotide sequences that were highly shared and had low generation probability. For each public chain, a later analysis derived a clonal expansion index from normalized ranks of inferred template counts within each repertoire. A later analysis computed generation probabilities with a VDJ recombination model fitted to out-of-frame rearrangements, and checked the results against IGoR. In a later analysis, TCR-TCR, TCR-HLA and TCR-CMV co-occurrence was scored with hypergeometric tests, and a repertoire-size bias correction was applied to TCR pairs. In a later analysis, false discovery rates were estimated by permuting HLA or CMV assignments 20 times. A later analysis grouped co-occurring TCRs with DBSCAN, adding TCRdist sequence similarity when clustering within HLA-allele-positive subsets. Repertoires with fewer than 30,000 or more than 120,000 public chains, plus five repertoires with anomalous nucleotide sharing, were excluded from co-occurrence clustering. TCRdb limited this immuneACCESS table to in-frame rearrangements with V and J called. A share of clones is missing; checked studies link under half to unresolved V genes, and the rest is unexplained. For V, J and clone size, that table is used; D and trimming come from the DNA. Within this sample are about 190,000 clones, with approximately 77% of them counted one time only. The top ten clones comprise about 3% of the sample.

The germline ends are 14 bases apart after V is trimmed by 6 bases and J by 2 bases. The germline V gene supplies CDR1 SGHDT and CDR2 YYEEEE. From the cysteine up to the phenylalanine, the CDR3 has a length of 14 residues. Of the read, only the CDR3 DNA is kept; its 42 bases are in frame from base 1. The cohort comprised fewer than 700 healthy bone marrow donors. All cohort members were sampled while nominally healthy, although unrecorded immune exposures were likely present. The donor was CMV seropositive and belonged to the group of 250 to 300 seropositive cohort members. A peripheral blood sample was provided by each donor, and peripheral blood mononuclear cells were used for TCR beta sequencing. Genomic DNA extraction from the blood cell samples was performed with the Qiagen DNeasy Blood Extraction Kit. Only one count was recorded for this clone. Its antigen target is currently unknown. No quality values exist for individual bases; no much larger clone is one base distant.

What the authors observed across the whole study: A cluster of highly shared sequence variants was judged likely to be a technical artifact of the sequencing pipeline. The presence/absence analyses assumed that sequencing depth was roughly uniform across donors, and that assumption may not be true. Over 15 rarely observed V segments, including chromosome 9 orphons, were excluded from the earlier analysis of approximately 500 of the donors because counts were too low. In a later genetic analysis, a missense DCLRE1C variant was associated with V-gene and J-gene trimming of TCR beta chains, and the association was replicated in an independent cohort. It was suggested by the authors that the approach could potentially be generalized to other disease states and immunological phenotypes. Correlated functional status among segregating V segments might reflect linkage disequilibrium, but an unknown experimental factor could not be ruled out. In vitro tests confirmed that a few of the cytomegalovirus-associated TCR beta chains recognize cytomegalovirus antigens. A later analysis found that TCR association rates varied across HLA loci, with DRB1 alleles showing the most associated TCRs and HLA-C alleles the fewest. When HLA alleles, especially DR and DQ, strongly co-occurred, TCR associations were difficult to assign to individual alleles. Compared with equally common non-associated chains, HLA-associated TCR beta chains in a later analysis were more clonally expanded and had lower generation probabilities. The classifier was reported to diagnose cytomegalovirus status with high specificity and sensitivity in both the original and validation cohorts. The study listed 170 or so TCR beta chains as associated with cytomegalovirus. At a false discovery rate of 0.05, a later analysis linked approximately 18,000 TCR beta sequences to specific HLA alleles. Across donors, most TCR sequences were observed very rarely, whereas some public TCRs were present in many individuals. Because some donors lacked HLA typing at each locus, the association tests relied only on the typed subset. A later genetic analysis reported fewer N-insertions in productive TCRs among donors in an Asian-associated ancestry cluster than the approximately 670-donor mean. A later analysis reported that several top co-occurrence clusters appeared linked to parvovirus B19, influenza, CMV and Epstein-Barr virus. Some IMGT-functional V segments, including TRBV6-2 and TRBV6-3, could not be distinguished by the 87-base-pair reads and were therefore excluded. In an earlier analysis of around 500 of the donors, most TCR beta V segments appeared in productive rearrangements about 87% or about 30% of the time, broadly matching IMGT annotations. In this cohort, only TCR beta chains were sequenced, and detectable features were limited by the absence of alpha or paired-chain data. The only immune exposure information available for the cohort was CMV serostatus. According to a later analysis, most CMV-associated TCR beta chains appeared to be HLA-restricted, and the HLA associations seemed to be driven largely by CMV exposure. A further reported finding was that TCR beta sequences accurately predicted the HLA-A and HLA-B alleles for most subjects in the first cohort.

The sequence came from a man in his forties or fifties in good health and CMV-seropositive. This receptor chain uses TRBV5-6 and TRBJ1-1, and perhaps TRBD1 as D gene, on 6 matching bases. Sequences were obtained from PBMCs. The CDR3 has the sequence CASTKTGSNTEAFF. The DNA sequence follows: TGTGCCAGCACCAAAACAGGGAGCAACACTGAAGCTTTCTTT.